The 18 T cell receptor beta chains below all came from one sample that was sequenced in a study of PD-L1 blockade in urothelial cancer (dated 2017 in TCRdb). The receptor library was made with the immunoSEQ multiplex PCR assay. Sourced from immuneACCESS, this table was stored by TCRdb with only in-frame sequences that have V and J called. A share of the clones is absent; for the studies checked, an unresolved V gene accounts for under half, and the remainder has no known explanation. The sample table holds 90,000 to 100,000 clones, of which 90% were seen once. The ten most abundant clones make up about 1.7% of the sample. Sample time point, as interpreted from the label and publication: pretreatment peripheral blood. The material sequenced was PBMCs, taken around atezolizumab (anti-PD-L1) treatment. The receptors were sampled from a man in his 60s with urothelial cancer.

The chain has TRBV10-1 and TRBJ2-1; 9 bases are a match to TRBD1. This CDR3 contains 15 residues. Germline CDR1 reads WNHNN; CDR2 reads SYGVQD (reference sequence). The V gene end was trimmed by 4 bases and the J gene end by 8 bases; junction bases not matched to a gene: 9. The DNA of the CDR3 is TGCGCCAGCAGTGGAGGACAGGGGAGGGCAGATGAGCAGTTCTTC. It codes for CASSGGQGRADEQFF.

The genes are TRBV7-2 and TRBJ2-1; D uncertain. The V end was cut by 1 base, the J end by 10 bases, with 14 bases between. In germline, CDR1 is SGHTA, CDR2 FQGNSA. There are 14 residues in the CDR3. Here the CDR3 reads CASSLVGPAQEQFF. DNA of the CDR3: TGTGCCAGCAGCTTAGTGGGCCCAGCCCAAGAGCAGTTCTTC.

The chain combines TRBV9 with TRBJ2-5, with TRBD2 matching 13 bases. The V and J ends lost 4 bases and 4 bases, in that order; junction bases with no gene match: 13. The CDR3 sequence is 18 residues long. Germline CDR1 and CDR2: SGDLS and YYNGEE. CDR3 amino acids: CASSLAPGLAGKGETQYF. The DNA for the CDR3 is TGTGCCAGCAGCCTTGCCCCGGGACTAGCGGGGAAGGGAGAGACCCAGTACTTC.

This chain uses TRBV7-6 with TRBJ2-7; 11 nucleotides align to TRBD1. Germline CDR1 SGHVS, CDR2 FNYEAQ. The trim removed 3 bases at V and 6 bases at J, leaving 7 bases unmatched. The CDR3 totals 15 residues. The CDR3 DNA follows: TGTGCCAGCAGCTTCCCAGGACAGGGGGCAGGCGAGCAGTACTTC. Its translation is CASSFPGQGAGEQYF.

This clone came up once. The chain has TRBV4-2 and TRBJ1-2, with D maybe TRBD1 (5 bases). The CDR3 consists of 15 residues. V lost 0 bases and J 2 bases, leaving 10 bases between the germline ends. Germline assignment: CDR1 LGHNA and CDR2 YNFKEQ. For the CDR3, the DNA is TGTGCCAGCAGCCAAGAAGCGGGGCAAAACTATGGCTACACCTTC. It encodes CASSQEAGQNYGYTF.

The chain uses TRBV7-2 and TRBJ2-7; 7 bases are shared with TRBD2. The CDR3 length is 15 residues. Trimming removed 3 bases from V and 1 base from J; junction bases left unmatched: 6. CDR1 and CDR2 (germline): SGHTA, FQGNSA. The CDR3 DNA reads TGTGCCAGCAGCTTGCAGCGGGACGGATCCTACGAGCAGTACTTC. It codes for CASSLQRDGSYEQYF.

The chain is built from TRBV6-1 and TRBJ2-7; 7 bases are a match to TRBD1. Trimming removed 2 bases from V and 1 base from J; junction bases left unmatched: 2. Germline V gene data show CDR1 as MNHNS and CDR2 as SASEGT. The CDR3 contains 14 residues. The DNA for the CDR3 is TGTGCCAGCAGTGAACTGGGACAGTCCTACGAGCAGTACTTC. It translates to CASSELGQSYEQYF.

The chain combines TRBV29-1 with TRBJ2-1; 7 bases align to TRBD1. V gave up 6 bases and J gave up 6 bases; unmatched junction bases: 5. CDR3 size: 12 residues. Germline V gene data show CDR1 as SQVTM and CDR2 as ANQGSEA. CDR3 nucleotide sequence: TGCAGCGTAGAGGACAGGAGCAATGAGCAGTTCTTC. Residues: CSVEDRSNEQFF.

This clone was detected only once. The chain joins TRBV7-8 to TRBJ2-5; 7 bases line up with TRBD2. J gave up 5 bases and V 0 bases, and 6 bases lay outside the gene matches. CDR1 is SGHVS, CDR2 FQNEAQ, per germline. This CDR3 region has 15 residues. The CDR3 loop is CASSLARLAGETQYF. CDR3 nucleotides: TGTGCCAGCAGCTTAGCGAGACTAGCCGGGGAGACCCAGTACTTC.

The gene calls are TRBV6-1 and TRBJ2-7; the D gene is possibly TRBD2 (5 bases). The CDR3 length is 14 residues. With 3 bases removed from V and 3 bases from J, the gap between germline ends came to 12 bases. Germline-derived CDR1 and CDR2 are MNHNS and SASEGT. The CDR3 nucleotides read TGTGCCAGCAGTGAGAGGGTCCGCGGCTACGAGCAGTACTTC. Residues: CASSERVRGYEQYF.

The DNA for the CDR3 is TGCGCCAGCAGCCAAGATGAACAGGCCTACAATCAGCCCCAGCATTTT. This sequence encodes CASSQDEQAYNQPQHF. V gene TRBV4-1 combines with J gene TRBJ1-5, with D possibly TRBD1 on 5 matching bases. V shed 0 bases and J shed 3 bases, with 12 bases lying between them. There are 16 residues in the CDR3. Germline V gene sequence: CDR1 MGHRA, CDR2 YSYEKL.

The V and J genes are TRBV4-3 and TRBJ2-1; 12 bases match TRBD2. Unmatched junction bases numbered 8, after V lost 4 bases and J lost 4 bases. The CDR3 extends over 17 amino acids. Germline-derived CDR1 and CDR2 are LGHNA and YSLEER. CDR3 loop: CASSRTLAGGAYNEQFF. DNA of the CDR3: TGCGCCAGCAGCCGCACCCTAGCGGGGGGGGCTTACAATGAGCAGTTCTTC.

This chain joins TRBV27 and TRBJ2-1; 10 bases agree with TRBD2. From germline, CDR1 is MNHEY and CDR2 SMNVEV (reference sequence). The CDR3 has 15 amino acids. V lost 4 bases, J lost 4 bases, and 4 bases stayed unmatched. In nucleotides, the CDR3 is TGTGCCAGCAGTTCTAGCGGGGGCCTTTACAATGAGCAGTTCTTC. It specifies CASSSSGGLYNEQFF.

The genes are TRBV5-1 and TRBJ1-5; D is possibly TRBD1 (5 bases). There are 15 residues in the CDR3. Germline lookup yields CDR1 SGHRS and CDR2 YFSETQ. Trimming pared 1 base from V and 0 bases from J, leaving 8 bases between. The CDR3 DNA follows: TGCGCCAGCAGCTTGTCAGGGATTAGCAATCAGCCCCAGCATTTT. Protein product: CASSLSGISNQPQHF.

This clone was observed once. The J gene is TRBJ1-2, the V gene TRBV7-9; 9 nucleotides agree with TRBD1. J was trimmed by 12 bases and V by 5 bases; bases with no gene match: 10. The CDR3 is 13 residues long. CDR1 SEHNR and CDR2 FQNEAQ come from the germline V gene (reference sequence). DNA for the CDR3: TGTGCCAGCAGCCCCGGGGGACAGGGATTACACACCTTC. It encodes CASSPGGQGLHTF.

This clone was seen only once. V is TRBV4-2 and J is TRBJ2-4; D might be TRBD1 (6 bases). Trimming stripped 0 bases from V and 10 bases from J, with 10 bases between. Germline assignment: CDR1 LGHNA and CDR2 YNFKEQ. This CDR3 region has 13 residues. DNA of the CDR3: TGTGCCAGCAGCCAAGAGGGGGCGGGTATTCAGTACTTC. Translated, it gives CASSQEGAGIQYF.

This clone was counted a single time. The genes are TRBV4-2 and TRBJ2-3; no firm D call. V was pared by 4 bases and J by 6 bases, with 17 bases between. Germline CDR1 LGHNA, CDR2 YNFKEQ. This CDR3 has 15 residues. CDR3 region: CASSLEDMSVDTQYF. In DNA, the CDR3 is TGTGCCAGCAGCCTAGAAGACATGTCTGTTGATACGCAGTATTTT.

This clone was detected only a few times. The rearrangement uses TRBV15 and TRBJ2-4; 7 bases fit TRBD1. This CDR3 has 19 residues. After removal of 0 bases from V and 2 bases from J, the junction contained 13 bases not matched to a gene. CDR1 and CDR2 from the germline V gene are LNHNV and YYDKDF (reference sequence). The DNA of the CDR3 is TGTGCCACCAGCAGAGATAAGGCAGGGTCACAGGGGACCAAAAACATTCAGTACTTC. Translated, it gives CATSRDKAGSQGTKNIQYF.